The 23 T cell receptor beta chains below all came from one sample that was sequenced in a study of Graves' ophthalmopathy and Graves' hyperthyroidism. Using RNA transcripts, the TCR beta CDR3 regions were amplified. First-round RT-PCR with HTBI primers preceded a second-round multiplex PCR. TCRdb independently ran MiXCR on the multiplex PCR reads; one entry per CDR3 protein. The data hold more than 300,000 distinct CDR3 sequences, with over 15% observed a single time. The sample taken for sequencing was peripheral blood. The source of these receptors is a young woman with stable Graves' hyperthyroidism.

This clonotype has at least ten counts. The chain is built from TRBV20-1 and TRBJ1-1; TRBD1 matches at 9 bases. Trimming cost V 4 bases and J 5 bases; bases outside gene matches: 5. The CDR3 has 13 residues. Germline V gives CDR1 DFQATT, CDR2 SNEGSKA (reference sequence). Here the CDR3 DNA reads TGCAGTGCTAAGGGACAGGGTGGTACTGAAGCTTTCTTT. It codes for CSAKGQGGTEAFF.

This clonotype was counted between two and nine times. The rearrangement links TRBV5-5 to TRBJ1-5; D is possibly TRBD1 (5 bases). The CDR3 runs to 15 residues. Trimming shortened V by 4 bases and J by 7 bases, and 18 bases separated the two germline ends. From germline, CDR1 is SGHKS and CDR2 YYEKEE (reference sequence). CDR3 DNA: TGTGCCAGCAGCCCGGGGGTCGGGGCCGGGCAGCCCCAGCATTTT. Its protein product is CASSPGVGAGQPQHF.

The V gene is TRBV28, the J gene TRBJ2-2, with 7 bases identical to TRBD1. Losses at the gene ends were 7 bases for V and 4 bases for J; bases not matched to a gene: 3. The CDR3 length is 13 residues. Per the germline V gene, CDR1 is MDHEN and CDR2 is SYDVKM. CDR3 nucleotides: TGTGCCAGCAAAGCAGGGGGCACCGGGGAGCTGTTTTTT. It translates to CASKAGGTGELFF. The whole variable domain, remainder taken from reference TRBV28 and TRBJ2-2, is DVKVTQSSRYLVKRTGEKVFLECVQDMDHENMFWYRQDPGLGLRLIYFSYDVKMKEKGDIPEGYSVSREKKERFSLILESASTNQTSMYLCASKAGGTGELFFGEGSRLTVL.

This chain joins TRBV15 and TRBJ1-2; D is ambiguous. Trimming removed 4 bases at V and 0 bases at J, with 9 bases between. The CDR3 sequence is 14 residues long. The germline CDR1 and CDR2 sequences are LNHNV and YYDKDF (reference sequence). This CDR3 is CATSNYSPNYGYTF. CDR3 nucleotides: TGTGCCACCAGCAATTACAGCCCTAACTATGGCTACACCTTC. The full variable domain, in which reference TRBV15 and TRBJ1-2 provide the parts outside the CDR3, is DAMVIQNPRYQVTQFGKPVTLSCSQTLNHNVMYWYQQKSSQAPKLLFHYYDKDFNNEADTPDNFQSRRPNTSFCFLDIRSPGLGDTAMYLCATSNYSPNYGYTFGSGTRLTVV.

This clonotype occurred many times. The V gene is TRBV4-2, the J gene TRBJ2-4; no clear D gene. The CDR3 has 16 amino acids. Germline V gives CDR1 LGHNA, CDR2 YNFKEQ. The V end was cut by 1 base, the J end by 0 bases, with 10 bases between. In DNA, the CDR3 is TGTGCCAGCAGCCAAGCACCGATTCTAGCCAAAAACATTCAGTACTTC. Protein: CASSQAPILAKNIQYF.

This clonotype was seen repeatedly, ten times or more. This sequence joins TRBV20-1 and TRBJ1-2, with a possible D match to TRBD1 (5 bases). Trimming pared 6 bases from V and 6 bases from J, leaving 20 bases between. Germline CDR1 reads DFQATT; CDR2 reads SNEGSKA (reference sequence). This CDR3 comprises 14 residues. The CDR3 DNA follows: TGCAGTGCATGGGGTGGGGCAGGGACTCATGGCTACACCTTC. This codes for CSAWGGAGTHGYTF.

This clonotype was found a few times. The chain joins TRBV29-1 to TRBJ1-2; 8 nucleotides agree with TRBD1. The CDR3 covers 15 residues. Germline trimming cut 0 bases from V and 2 bases from J; bases unmatched to any gene: 5. Germline-derived CDR1 and CDR2 are SQVTM and ANQGSEA. CDR3 nucleotides: TGCAGCGTTGAAGATGGGTCAGGGGGCAACTATGGCTACACCTTC. Translated, it gives CSVEDGSGGNYGYTF.

This clonotype was counted ten times or more. This chain's CDR3 is CASTLRGSPYEQYF. CDR3 coding DNA: TGTGCCAGCACTCTCAGGGGGTCCCCCTACGAGCAGTACTTC. The V and J genes are TRBV7-9 and TRBJ2-7, with 7 bases fitting TRBD1. CDR1 and CDR2 (germline): SEHNR, FQNEAQ (reference sequence). The CDR3 covers 14 residues. The ends lost 7 bases at V and 2 bases at J; junction bases unmatched: 8.

This clonotype was observed at least ten times. V usage is TRBV20-1 and J usage is TRBJ2-5; D ambiguous. The length of the CDR3 is 14 residues. The germline V gene has CDR1 DFQATT and CDR2 SNEGSKA (reference sequence). The V and J ends lost 3 bases and 2 bases respectively, with 13 bases between them. The DNA of the CDR3 is TGCAGTGCTAGGGAAATAAGCTCGCAAGAGACCCAGTACTTC. It translates to CSAREISSQETQYF.

This clonotype was seen a few times. A single base separates this from a much larger clone, so it may be a read error. This chain connects TRBV7-2 to TRBJ1-1; D possibly corresponds to TRBD1 (6 bases). This CDR3 has 15 amino acids. Germline V CDR1 and CDR2: SGHTA, FQGNSA. This CDR3 is CASTPSEGVQTEASF. The CDR3, as DNA: TGTGCCAGCACCCCCTCCGAGGGGGTGCAGACTGAAGCTTCCTTT.

This clonotype was detected many times. In DNA form, the CDR3 reads TGTGCCACCAGTGATTTGAGTCGGGCTTTCTTT. Amino acids: CATSDLSRAFF. The chain recombines TRBV24-1 with TRBJ1-1, with D uncertain. CDR3 length equals 11 residues. The V gene lost 0 bases and the J gene lost 11 bases, with 6 bases spanning the gap. CDR1 is KGHDR, CDR2 SFDVKD, per germline.

This clonotype showed up just a few times. J is TRBJ2-7 and V is TRBV5-1; D not resolved. Trimming pared 5 bases from V and 2 bases from J, leaving 20 bases between. This CDR3 spans 16 amino acids. CDR1 is SGHRS, CDR2 YFSETQ, per germline. In DNA, the CDR3 is TGCGCCAGCAGACCCGAGGTGGGGTGGATTCCCTACGAGCAGTACTTC. As protein: CASRPEVGWIPYEQYF. Full variable domain (remainder filled in from reference TRBV5-1 and TRBJ2-7): KAGVTQTPRYLIKTRGQQVTLSCSPISGHRSVSWYQQTPGQGLQFLFEYFSETQRNKGNFPGRFSGRQFSNSRSEMNVSTLELGDSALYLCASRPEVGWIPYEQYFGPGTRLTVT.

This clonotype was recorded many times. The rearrangement joins TRBV9 to TRBJ2-7; 9 bases are shared with TRBD1. The CDR3 contains 14 residues. Trimming at V came to 0 bases and at J to 3 bases, leaving 1 base not matched to a gene. CDR1 is SGDLS and CDR2 is YYNGEE in the germline V gene. CDR3 sequence reads: CASSVEGQGYEQYF. The CDR3 bases are TGTGCCAGCAGCGTAGAGGGACAGGGCTACGAGCAGTACTTC.

This clonotype was observed at least ten times. The V call is TRBV5-4, the J call TRBJ1-1; D might be TRBD1 (6 bases). The CDR3 runs to 17 residues. Trimming took 0 bases from V and 1 from J, leaving 16 bases between them. Germline CDR1 reads SGHNT; CDR2 reads YYREEE (reference sequence). CDR3 nucleotides: TGTGCCAGCAGCTTGGGACAGGCTGGAAGGACGAACACTGAAGCTTTCTTT. Its translation: CASSLGQAGRTNTEAFF.

This clonotype was found a few times. The chain couples TRBV25-1 to TRBJ1-6; D call uncertain. Germline V gene sequence: CDR1 MGHDK, CDR2 SYGVNS. V gave up 1 base and J gave up 3 bases, with 10 bases separating them. This CDR3 comprises 16 residues. This CDR3 reads CASSELGSFYNSPLHF. The CDR3 region has the DNA TGTGCCAGCAGTGAATTGGGGAGCTTCTATAATTCACCCCTCCACTTT.

This clonotype was counted at least ten times. V is TRBV19 and J is TRBJ1-5, with TRBD1 identical over 12 bases. The length of the CDR3 is 16 residues. The ends lost 7 bases at V and 1 base at J; junction bases unmatched: 5. Germline assignment: CDR1 LNHDA and CDR2 SQIVND (reference sequence). The CDR3 bases are TGTGCCAGTACCACGGGACAGGGGGCGAGCAATCAGCCCCAGCATTTT. Protein product: CASTTGQGASNQPQHF.

In this sample, this clonotype turned up many times. Compared with germline, one end of the junction differs, possibly owing to a read error. V and J are TRBV6-1 and TRBJ1-6; 11 positions agree with TRBD1. CDR3 size: 12 residues. Germline CDR1 MNHNS, CDR2 SASEGT. The DNA for the CDR3 is TGTGCCATCGGGACAGGGGGTTCACTCCTCCACTTT. This gives the protein CAIGTGGSLLHF.

As regards this clonotype: At one end the junction does not follow the germline gene, possibly because of a read error. V is TRBV19 and J is TRBJ1-5; D gene ambiguous. The CDR3 has 17 amino acids. Germline V lookup: CDR1 LNHDA, CDR2 SQIVND (reference sequence). The CDR3 sequence is CASSMRPSVQRNQPLHF. CDR3 DNA: TGTGCCAGTAGTATGAGACCCTCGGTCCAGCGGAATCAGCCCCTGCATTTT.

This clonotype occurred many times. V gene TRBV7-6 combines with J gene TRBJ1-6, with 7 bases aligning to TRBD1. From germline, CDR1 is SGHVS and CDR2 FNYEAQ. The CDR3 totals 16 residues. J was trimmed by 7 bases and V by 2 bases; bases with no gene match: 8. As DNA, the CDR3 is TGTGCCAGCAGCTTACTCTCCGGGACAGCGAATTCACCCCTCCACTTT. This gives the protein CASSLLSGTANSPLHF.

This clonotype was observed many times. The chain recombines TRBV6-1 with TRBJ2-5; the D call may be TRBD1 or TRBD2 (5 bases each). This CDR3 has 14 residues. The germline V and J ends were trimmed by 6 bases and 7 bases, with 18 bases remaining between them. Germline lookup yields CDR1 MNHNS and CDR2 SASEGT. This CDR3 is CASRRGAVSGTQYF. The CDR3 region has the DNA TGTGCCAGCAGACGGGGCGCCGTAAGTGGGACCCAGTACTTC.

The rearrangement joins TRBV12-3 or TRBV12-4 to TRBJ1-1, with TRBD1 identical over 7 bases. The CDR3 consists of 12 residues. V shed 6 bases and J 7 bases; nucleotides not matched to a gene: 5. CDR3 nucleotides: TGTGCCAGCAGCGAGACAGGGATTGAAGCTTTCTTT. This translates into CASSETGIEAFF.

The genes are TRBV7-8 and TRBJ2-7; no firm D call. Germline loops: CDR1 SGHVS, CDR2 FQNEAQ. V lost 3 bases and J lost 6, with 9 bases in between. CDR3 size: 12 residues. The CDR3 nucleotides are TGTGCCAGCAGCTTGAGGACCCCCGAGCAGTACTTC. Its translation is CASSLRTPEQYF.

This clonotype has only a few counts. The rearrangement links TRBV7-2 to TRBJ1-1; D uncertain. This CDR3 has 13 amino acids. Germline V gene sequence: CDR1 SGHTA, CDR2 FQGNSA. V lost 6 bases and J 0 bases, leaving 8 bases between the germline ends. The CDR3 region is CASREDMNTEAFF. CDR3 nucleotide sequence: TGTGCCAGCAGAGAAGACATGAACACTGAAGCTTTCTTT.